Listed here are 31 T cell receptor beta chains from one sample, sequenced in a study of regulatory T cells in long-lasting Graves disease. Time point denoted: newly diagnosed GD, antithyroid drugs for less than 3 months. Making the TCR library involved RNA that had been extracted from PBMCs. CDR3-region Arm-PCR and iRepertoire HTBI primers produced the TCR beta libraries. TCRdb independently ran MiXCR on the multiplex PCR reads; one entry per CDR3 protein. This table holds roughly 510,000 distinct CDR3 sequences, 15% to 20% found once. These data were also filed under a second study, of T cells in Graves' hyperthyroidism and ophthalmopathy.

The specimen was peripheral blood mononuclear cells (PBMCs), collected at new diagnosis, from a patient treated with antithyroid drugs. All receptors come from a man in his late teens or twenties with Graves disease.

Note on this clonotype: A much larger clone lies one base from this, so it may be a read error. Likely a read error: the CDR3 ends without its conserved phenylalanine or tryptophan. The chain couples TRBV12-3 or TRBV12-4 to TRBJ2-3; D remains unclear. Deletions cut 3 bases from V and 4 bases from J, with 5 bases between. This CDR3 is 12 amino acids long. CDR3 coding DNA: TGTGCCAGCAGTTTTAGAGCAGATACGCAGTATTAT. It yields the protein CASSFRADTQYY.

In nucleotides, the CDR3 is TGCGCCAGCAGTGACCGCGGGATCTCCTACGAGCAGTACTTC. It encodes CASSDRGISYEQYF. The genes are TRBV10-2 and TRBJ2-7; D perhaps matches TRBD2 (6 bases). CDR3 length: 14 residues. Trimming stripped 3 bases from V and 0 bases from J, with 9 bases between. Germline V lookup: CDR1 WSHSY, CDR2 SAAADI.

This clonotype was counted many times. This chain joins TRBV20-1 and TRBJ2-1; 9 bases fit TRBD2. The V and J ends lost 2 bases and 9 bases, in that order; junction bases with no gene match: 5. The CDR3 is 13 residues long. CDR1 and CDR2 (germline): DFQATT, SNEGSKA (reference sequence). The CDR3 here is CSARLQTSGEQFF. The CDR3 region has the DNA TGCAGTGCTAGACTCCAGACTAGCGGTGAGCAGTTCTTC.

Points on this clonotype: This clone may be a read error of a much larger clone one base away. This chain links TRBV27 with TRBJ2-7, with 7 bases identical to TRBD1. Trimming cost V 2 bases and J 6 bases; bases outside gene matches: 1. The CDR3 is made up of 12 amino acids. CDR1 MNHEY and CDR2 SMNVEV come from the germline V gene (reference sequence). CDR3 sequence: CASSLGTAEQYF. The CDR3 nucleotides are TGTGCCAGCAGTTTAGGGACAGCCGAGCAGTACTTC.

The table lists this clonotype with a few counts. At one of its ends the junction is not consistent with the germline gene, which may arise from a read error. This chain links TRBV28 with TRBJ2-5, with 7 bases aligning to TRBD2. Germline CDR1 and CDR2: MDHEN and SYDVKM. This CDR3 is 15 amino acids long. CDR3 amino acids: CASSLLADTREAQYF. The CDR3 nucleotides read TGTGCCAGCAGTTTACTAGCGGATACAAGAGAGGCCCAGTACTTC.

This clonotype has ten or more counts. The chain is built from TRBV30 and TRBJ1-2; D possibly corresponds to TRBD1 (6 bases). Germline CDR1 is GTSNPN and CDR2 is SVGIG (reference sequence). Trimming pared 4 bases from V and 7 bases from J, leaving 28 bases between. The CDR3 covers 17 residues. The CDR3 protein is CAWTRTAFSLDGGGYTF. Here the CDR3 DNA reads TGTGCCTGGACACGGACAGCTTTTTCTCTGGATGGGGGTGGCTACACCTTC.

This clonotype showed up many times. The rearrangement links TRBV3-1 to TRBJ1-6; 8 bases match TRBD1. The germline CDR1 and CDR2 sequences are LGHDT and YNNKEL (reference sequence). V trimming: 4 bases; J trimming: 11 bases; junction bases outside the gene matches: 16. The CDR3 is 17 amino acids. DNA for the CDR3: TGTGCCAGCAGCCCTTCAGGGGGCGTCCTCCCCTCGGCACCCCTCCACTTT. The encoded protein is CASSPSGGVLPSAPLHF.

This clonotype was recorded many times. This chain links TRBV20-1 with TRBJ2-7, with D uncertain. CDR3 length: 14 amino acids. In germline, CDR1 is DFQATT, CDR2 SNEGSKA (reference sequence). Trimming took 0 bases from V and 3 from J, leaving 12 bases between them. Written as DNA, the CDR3 is TGCAGTGCTAGAGATAAGAATACGTTCTACGAGCAGTACTTC. Protein sequence: CSARDKNTFYEQYF.

This clonotype appeared many times. This sequence joins TRBV12-5 and TRBJ1-2, with 7 bases fitting TRBD1. Germline lookup yields CDR1 LGHNT and CDR2 FRNRAP. The CDR3 is 17 residues long. V gave up 0 bases and J gave up 0 bases; unmatched junction bases: 7. The CDR3 DNA reads as TGTGCTAGTGGTTTGGTACCGGAGGGGACAGCTAACTATGGCTACACCTTC. Encoded protein: CASGLVPEGTANYGYTF.

The table lists this clonotype with many counts. This chain connects TRBV11-2 to TRBJ1-1; D gene ambiguous. This CDR3 spans 15 amino acids. Germline lookup yields CDR1 SGHAT and CDR2 FQNNGV. The germline V and J ends were trimmed by 3 bases and 0 bases, with 11 bases remaining between them. In DNA form, the CDR3 reads TGTGCCAGCAGCTTCGGACCGAGCATGAACACTGAAGCTTTCTTT. It codes for CASSFGPSMNTEAFF.

This clonotype is medium-sized. The rearrangement links TRBV20-1 to TRBJ2-7; TRBD2 aligns across 9 bases. The CDR3 runs to 15 residues. Trimming at V came to 3 bases and at J to 0 bases, leaving 6 bases not matched to a gene. CDR1 DFQATT and CDR2 SNEGSKA come from the germline V gene (reference sequence). The CDR3 protein is CSASPTSGSSYEQYF. CDR3 sequence (DNA): TGCAGTGCTAGCCCGACTAGCGGTAGCTCCTACGAGCAGTACTTC.

This clonotype has more than one count but fewer than ten. The CDR3 DNA reads as TGTGCCAGCATCGATGGACAGGGGGCATCTCAGCCCCAGCATTTT. It specifies CASIDGQGASQPQHF. The chain joins TRBV12-3 or TRBV12-4 to TRBJ1-5, with 11 bases that match TRBD1. This CDR3 region has 15 residues. Trimming cost V 7 bases and J 6 bases; bases outside gene matches: 8.

The J gene is TRBJ1-1, the V gene TRBV19; TRBD1 might be the D (5 bases). V lost 4 bases, J lost 7 bases, and 10 bases lay in between. The CDR3 sequence is 12 residues long. Germline lookup yields CDR1 LNHDA and CDR2 SQIVND (reference sequence). This CDR3 is CASSTGISEAFF. The CDR3 DNA reads as TGTGCCAGTAGTACAGGGATAAGTGAAGCTTTCTTT. Full variable domain (remainder filled in from reference TRBV19 and TRBJ1-1): DGGITQSPKYLFRKEGQNVTLSCEQNLNHDAMYWYRQDPGQGLRLIYYSQIVNDFQKGDIAEGYSVSREKKESFPLTVTSAQKNPTAFYLCASSTGISEAFFGQGTRLTVV.

The chain employs TRBV5-4 and TRBJ2-5; the match to TRBD2 covers 13 bases. The germline V gene has CDR1 SGHNT and CDR2 YYREEE (reference sequence). Germline trimming cut 4 bases from V and 5 bases from J; bases unmatched to any gene: 8. The CDR3 runs 16 residues. For the CDR3, the DNA is TGTGCCAGCAGCCTTCGGACTAGCGGGAGCAAGGAGACCCAGTACTTC. Its protein product is CASSLRTSGSKETQYF.

This clonotype was seen at least ten times. This chain connects TRBV11-3 to TRBJ1-1, with TRBD1 as a possible D gene (5 bases). Between the trimmed V and J ends, which lost 6 bases and 7 bases, there was a span of 15 bases. Germline-derived CDR1 and CDR2 are SGHNT and YENEEA. The CDR3 length is 13 residues. The DNA of the CDR3 is TGTGCCAGCAGTGCGGGACCTAGGCGTGAAGCTTTCTTT. It encodes CASSAGPRREAFF.

This clonotype showed up just a few times. The rearrangement links TRBV27 to TRBJ1-1; 8 bases align to TRBD1. The germline CDR1 and CDR2 sequences are MNHEY and SMNVEV (reference sequence). This CDR3 is 13 amino acids long. The J segment lost 4 bases and the V segment lost 5 bases, leaving 3 bases of the junction unmatched. CDR3 DNA sequence: TGTGCCAGCAGTCACGGACAGGGCACTGAAGCTTTCTTT. This encodes CASSHGQGTEAFF.

This clonotype has a count of ten or more. This chain uses TRBV2 with TRBJ2-4, with D possibly matching TRBD1 (6 bases). Germline values: CDR1 SNHLY, CDR2 FYNNEI. This CDR3 has 15 amino acids. V lost 3 bases and J lost 4, with 13 bases in between. The CDR3 protein is CASSERPGQKNIQYF. CDR3 DNA sequence: TGTGCCAGCAGTGAGCGGCCGGGACAAAAAAACATTCAGTACTTC.

This clonotype has ten or more counts. The V call is TRBV11-2, the J call TRBJ2-7, with 9 bases that match TRBD2. V lost 5 bases, J lost 7 bases, and 12 bases stayed unmatched. There are 15 residues in the CDR3. Germline loops: CDR1 SGHAT, CDR2 FQNNGV. The CDR3 spells CASSQLTSGVREQYF. As DNA, the CDR3 is TGTGCCAGCAGCCAATTGACTAGCGGAGTACGGGAGCAGTACTTC.

This clonotype was observed many times. The chain recombines TRBV7-8 with TRBJ2-3; TRBD2 matches at 14 bases. This CDR3 has 21 residues. Per the germline V gene, CDR1 is SGHVS and CDR2 is FQNEAQ. The ends lost 4 bases at V and 10 bases at J; junction bases unmatched: 25. The CDR3 DNA follows: TGTGCCAGCAGCTCCACTCGACTAGCGGGAGGGGGCCCGCTCAACAGATACGCGCAGTATTTT. Protein sequence: CASSSTRLAGGGPLNRYAQYF.

With respect to this clonotype: This may be a read error: a much more frequent sequence differs by one nucleotide. This sequence joins TRBV18 and TRBJ2-1; either TRBD1 or TRBD2 may supply D (6 bases each). The CDR3 covers 14 residues. Germline V gives CDR1 KGHSH, CDR2 LQKENI. The DNA for the CDR3 is TGTGTCAGCTCACGGAGGGGGGAATTCAATGAGCAGTTCTTC. This codes for CVSSRRGEFNEQFF.

This clonotype was seen a few times. This chain uses TRBV5-1 with TRBJ1-6; perhaps TRBD1 as D (6 bases). CDR3 size: 15 residues. Germline lookup yields CDR1 SGHRS and CDR2 YFSETQ. V shed 4 bases and J shed 9 bases, with 17 bases lying between them. The CDR3 coding sequence is TGCGCCAGCAGCCCCGTACAGGGTAACGCTTCACCCCTCCACTTT. Translated, it gives CASSPVQGNASPLHF.

This clonotype occurred a few times. The rearrangement joins TRBV29-1 to TRBJ1-4, with 7 positions matching TRBD1. After removal of 5 bases from V and 3 bases from J, the junction contained 9 bases not matched to a gene. This CDR3 is 15 amino acids long. Per germline, CDR1 SQVTM and CDR2 ANQGSEA. CDR3 nucleotides: TGCAGCGTTCAAGGGGGCGGGTGGGCTAATGAAAAACTGTTTTTT. Encoded protein: CSVQGGGWANEKLFF. The whole variable domain, filled in from reference TRBV29-1 and TRBJ1-4, reads SAVISQKPSRDICQRGTSLTIQCQVDSQVTMMFWYRQQPGQSLTLIATANQGSEATYESGFVIDKFPISRPNLTFSTLTVSNMSPEDSSIYLCSVQGGGWANEKLFFGSGTQLSVL.

This clonotype showed up many times. V is TRBV12-3 or TRBV12-4 and J is TRBJ1-2; no definite D call. The CDR3 is made up of 13 amino acids. The germline V and J ends were trimmed by 6 bases and 5 bases, with 13 bases remaining between them. CDR3 coding DNA: TGTGCCAGCAGCCTCTTAGAGGGTTATGGCTACACCTTC. Amino acid sequence: CASSLLEGYGYTF.

This clonotype was seen at least ten times. The chain links TRBV11-2 to TRBJ2-7; maybe TRBD1 (9 bases). V lost 4 bases to trimming and J lost 1 base, with 20 bases between them. CDR3 length: 17 residues. Germline lookup yields CDR1 SGHAT and CDR2 FQNNGV. This chain's CDR3 is CASSSGRGQGNSYEQYF. The CDR3 nucleotides read TGTGCCAGCAGCTCCGGGAGGGGACAGGGAAATTCCTACGAGCAGTACTTC.

V gene TRBV5-5 combines with J gene TRBJ1-4; D gene ambiguous. From germline, CDR1 is SGHKS and CDR2 YYEKEE (reference sequence). The CDR3 extends over 16 amino acids. Between the trimmed V and J ends, which lost 5 bases and 0 bases, there was a span of 14 bases. The CDR3 DNA is TGTGCCAGCAGTCCACTCGGCCCTACAACTAATGAAAAACTGTTTTTT. Translating gives CASSPLGPTTNEKLFF.

The chain uses TRBV28 and TRBJ2-3; D call uncertain. The CDR3 contains 13 residues. Germline V gene sequence: CDR1 MDHEN, CDR2 SYDVKM. V lost 4 bases and J lost 4, with 9 bases in between. The CDR3 region has the DNA TGTGCCAGCAGTTCCCCCCCCGCAGATACGCAGTATTTT. It codes for CASSSPPADTQYF.

The J gene is TRBJ1-3, the V gene TRBV3-1; D not certain. V was shortened by 0 bases and J by 0 bases, with 21 bases between the two germline ends. Germline assignment: CDR1 LGHDT and CDR2 YNNKEL (reference sequence). The CDR3 extends over 20 amino acids. CDR3 sequence: CASSQEAPRPAVYSGNTIYF. The CDR3 bases are TGTGCCAGCAGCCAAGAGGCCCCCCGCCCCGCCGTCTACTCTGGAAACACCATATATTTT.

This clonotype came up many times. The chain combines TRBV27 with TRBJ1-1, with 8 bases identical to TRBD1. The V gene end was trimmed by 5 bases and the J gene end by 3 bases; junction bases not matched to a gene: 11. CDR3 length: 16 amino acids. Germline V gene lookup returns CDR1 MNHEY and CDR2 SMNVEV (reference sequence). Here the CDR3 DNA reads TGTGCCAGCAGTAGCCCTTCGACAGGGGAGGACACTGAAGCTTTCTTT. Protein product: CASSSPSTGEDTEAFF.

This chain links TRBV11-3 with TRBJ1-1; D is ambiguous. The CDR3 is 14 amino acids. V lost 0 bases, J lost 5 bases, and 10 bases lay in between. Germline V CDR1 and CDR2: SGHNT, YENEEA. CDR3 sequence (DNA): TGTGCCAGCAGCTTAGATCATATGGGTACTGAAGCTTTCTTT. Encoded protein: CASSLDHMGTEAFF.

This clonotype showed up just a few times. This chain uses TRBV29-1 with TRBJ2-2, with D possibly being TRBD2 (6 bases). Per germline, CDR1 SQVTM and CDR2 ANQGSEA. Trimming pared 2 bases from V and 4 bases from J, leaving 14 bases between. The CDR3 totals 15 residues. Here the CDR3 DNA reads TGCAGCGTTGAATGGGGTAGCGGTCGCACCGGGGAGCTGTTTTTT. This translates into CSVEWGSGRTGELFF.

This clonotype was seen more than once but under ten times. This sequence joins TRBV6-5 and TRBJ1-5; TRBD1 is a possible D gene (6 bases). CDR3 size: 16 residues. The germline V gene encodes CDR1 MNHEY and CDR2 SVGAGI. V was trimmed by 4 bases and J by 0 bases, leaving 13 bases between them. The CDR3 region has the DNA TGTGCCAGCAGTTTTCTAGGCAGGGGTAGCAATCAGCCCCAGCATTTT. Its protein product is CASSFLGRGSNQPQHF.